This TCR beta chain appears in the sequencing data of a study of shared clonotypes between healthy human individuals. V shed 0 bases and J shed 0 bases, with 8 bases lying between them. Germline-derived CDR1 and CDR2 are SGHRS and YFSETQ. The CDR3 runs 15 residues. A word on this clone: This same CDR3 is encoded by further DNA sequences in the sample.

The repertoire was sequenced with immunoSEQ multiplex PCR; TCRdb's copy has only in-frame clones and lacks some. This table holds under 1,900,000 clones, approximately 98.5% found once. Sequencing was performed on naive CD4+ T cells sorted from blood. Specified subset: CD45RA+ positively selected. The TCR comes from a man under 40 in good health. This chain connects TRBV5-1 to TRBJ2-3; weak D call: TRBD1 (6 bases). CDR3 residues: CASSLEQGSTDTQYF. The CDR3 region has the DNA TGCGCCAGCAGCTTGGAACAGGGCAGCACAGATACGCAGTATTTT.